The following is a TCR beta chain sequence with its context. This clone occurred a few times. Its specific antigen is unknown. Per-nucleotide qualities are absent, and no much larger clonotype sits a single base away. The CDR3 regions of human TCRbeta chains were subjected to immunosequencing. Per the authors' processing: Repertoire TCRs were checked for matches against a reference library of SARS-CoV-2-specific TCRs that had been generated using the MIRA antigen-specificity platform. Breadth was defined as the fraction of unique TCRs that were SARS-CoV-2-associated. Depth was defined as the fraction of total T cells that were SARS-CoV-2-associated. Using the MIRA data, each spike-specific TCR was mapped to the spike region that the TCR reacts to and placed in a CD4 or CD8 class. Log10-transformed breadth and depth values were compared by one-way ANOVA with Sidak's multiple comparisons tests. The immuneACCESS repertoire file appears here via TCRdb, limited to in-frame rearrangements. These files lack a portion of the clones; in checked studies, under half of the deficit traces to unresolved V genes, and the cause of the others is not known. The DNA was the basis for D and trimming; V, J and clone size are from that table. In this sample the table shows around 120,000 clones, around 82% of which occur a single time. The ten largest make up approximately 6.6% of the sample.

The record originates from a study of T cell responses to AZD1222 COVID-19 vaccine (dated by TCRdb to the early 2020s). For context, the study as a whole: AZD1222 recipients given second doses at about 4 weeks or at about 12 weeks were pooled, since spike-specific TCR depth and breadth were not found to differ between the two schedules. TCR sequencing covered more than 230 trial participants: 207 given two doses of AZD1222 and around 26 given two doses of MenACWY control vaccine. Trial participants were enrolled by age into 18-55, 56-69 and 70-plus year subgroups, with roughly 160, 29 and 62 TCR-sequenced participants respectively.

Interpreted using the paper, the time point label stands for: baseline before first vaccination. Vaccinee samples came from UK trials COV001 and COV002, including a single-blind randomized controlled phase 2/3 trial of AZD1222 (ChAdOx1 nCoV-19) in healthy adults. For TCRbeta chain sequencing, PBMC samples were collected from trial participants at day 0 and at day 28 after the second dose. Here is what the overall study found, with its caveats: Reportedly, almost half of the unique spike-specific TCRs recognized epitopes lying outside the regions that are mutated in the B.1.351 and B.1.1.7 variants. Because no day 14 peak-response samples were available, repertoires were characterized only after the peak T cell response. After two AZD1222 doses, spike-specific TCR breadth and depth were significantly higher than at day 0 and than in MenACWY recipients. In the small 56-69-year group, the increase in depth fell short of significance, most likely because of low power. Vaccine-associated CD4 TCRs spanned the whole spike protein, with dominant responses in regions 160-218 and 743-854. Participants were mostly white British and included more females than males, and it was suggested by the authors that clonal diversity may have been underestimated. Conclusions about previously exposed vaccinees are limited because only a handful of AZD1222 recipients were SARS-CoV-2 seropositive at baseline.

V and J lose 0 bases and 6 bases, and a span of 12 bases separates them. Sequences SGHTS (CDR1) and YDEGEE (CDR2) are obtained from the germline V gene. Measured from the cysteine to the phenylalanine, the CDR3 is 14 residues long. The CDR3 DNA has 42 bases and is translated from base 1. The material was peripheral blood, obtained on day 0 of AZD1222 vaccination. The chain couples TRBV5-8 to TRBJ1-1; possibly the D gene is TRBD1, per 6 matching bases. This TCR was recovered from an adult in good health. This receptor carries the CDR3 CASSLAGTISEAFF. In nucleotides, the sequence is TGTGCCAGCAGCTTGGCGGGGACAATTTCTGAAGCTTTCTTT.